These 30 T cell receptor beta chains were sequenced from one sample in a study of blood T cell repertoires in COVID-19. Method: immunoSEQ multiplex PCR; TCRdb's copy keeps in-frame clones and lacks some. The data contain more than 95,000 clones, around nine tenths of them singletons. What was sequenced was peripheral blood. The receptors derive from a human donor in a cohort sampled during active COVID-19.

To note about this clone: Other DNA variants within this sample encode the same CDR3. The chain recombines TRBV7-2 with TRBJ1-1; 7 nucleotides match TRBD1. Germline-derived CDR1 and CDR2 are SGHTA and FQGNSA. V lost 5 bases, J lost 0 bases, and 3 bases stayed unmatched. The CDR3 runs to 14 residues. The CDR3 bases are TGTGCCAGCAGCCCGACAGGGATGAACACTGAAGCTTTCTTT. Translation: CASSPTGMNTEAFF.

The V gene is TRBV4-2, the J gene TRBJ2-7; no definite D call. The CDR3 runs 12 residues. Trimming cost V 0 bases and J 3 bases, with 3 bases left between them. Per the germline V gene, CDR1 is LGHNA and CDR2 is YNFKEQ. CDR3 bases: TGTGCCAGCAGCCAAGATTACTACGAGCAGTACTTC. As protein: CASSQDYYEQYF.

The V gene is TRBV7-2, the J gene TRBJ2-5, with 7 nucleotides matching TRBD1. CDR3 length: 14 amino acids. Germline CDR1 and CDR2: SGHTA and FQGNSA. J was trimmed by 4 bases and V by 5 bases; bases with no gene match: 7. This chain's CDR3 is CASSLDRERETQYF. CDR3 DNA sequence: TGTGCCAGCAGCCTCGACAGGGAGCGAGAGACCCAGTACTTC.

The rearrangement uses TRBV6-6 and TRBJ1-2; TRBD1 is a possible D gene (5 bases). This CDR3 is 12 amino acids long. CDR1 and CDR2 from the germline V gene are MNHNY and SVGAGI (reference sequence). V was shortened by 5 bases and J by 7 bases, with 11 bases between the two germline ends. CDR3 residues: CASSGGGIGYTF. The CDR3 nucleotides are TGTGCCAGCAGTGGGGGAGGAATTGGCTACACCTTC.

The count of this clone is one. The rearrangement joins TRBV5-1 to TRBJ1-6; perhaps TRBD1 as D (6 bases). CDR1 is SGHRS and CDR2 is YFSETQ in the germline V gene. The CDR3 extends over 16 amino acids. V was clipped by 0 bases and J by 10 bases, with 17 bases between them. The DNA of the CDR3 is TGCGCCAGCAGCTTGGGCCAACAGGGTACGACCTCACCCCTCCACTTT. This sequence encodes CASSLGQQGTTSPLHF. Full variable domain (rest looked up from reference TRBV5-1 and TRBJ1-6): KAGVTQTPRYLIKTRGQQVTLSCSPISGHRSVSWYQQTPGQGLQFLFEYFSETQRNKGNFPGRFSGRQFSNSRSEMNVSTLELGDSALYLCASSLGQQGTTSPLHFGNGTRLTVT.

CDR3 nucleotide sequence: TGTGCCAGCGAGCGGGCGGATACGCAGTATTTT. The encoded protein is CASERADTQYF. This chain links TRBV6-5 with TRBJ2-3, with D possibly TRBD2 on 6 matching bases. Trimming cost V 8 bases and J 6 bases, with 9 bases left between them. The CDR3 runs 11 residues. Germline V lookup: CDR1 MNHEY, CDR2 SVGAGI.

The chain has TRBV28 and TRBJ1-3; 7 bases are a match to TRBD1. From germline, CDR1 is MDHEN and CDR2 SYDVKM. The V and J ends lost 10 bases and 7 bases, in that order; junction bases with no gene match: 16. This CDR3 is 15 amino acids long. The CDR3 DNA is TGTGCCACTCTCCCGTGGAAGGGACAGACCAACACCATATATTTT. It codes for CATLPWKGQTNTIYF.

This clone came up once. The chain links TRBV7-2 to TRBJ2-2; 7 nucleotides match TRBD2. CDR1 and CDR2 from the germline V gene are SGHTA and FQGNSA. The V gene end was trimmed by 7 bases and the J gene end by 2 bases; junction bases not matched to a gene: 7. The CDR3 covers 15 residues. The CDR3: CASNLPTSNTGELFF. The CDR3 nucleotides read TGTGCCAGCAACCTTCCGACTAGCAACACCGGGGAGCTGTTTTTT.

The rearrangement links TRBV28 to TRBJ2-7; 10 bases are a match to TRBD1. V trimming: 5 bases; J trimming: 1 base; junction bases outside the gene matches: 11. CDR3 length: 17 amino acids. CDR1 is MDHEN and CDR2 is SYDVKM in the germline V gene. In DNA form, the CDR3 reads TGTGCCAGCAGTCCCCCAGGTGGGACAGGGGCTTCCTACGAGCAGTACTTC. Translation: CASSPPGGTGASYEQYF.

This chain uses TRBV2 with TRBJ1-3; 8 positions match TRBD1. Germline assignment: CDR1 SNHLY and CDR2 FYNNEI. The CDR3 loop spans 14 amino acids. Unmatched junction bases numbered 1, after V lost 4 bases and J lost 2 bases. The CDR3 sequence: CASSVDRAGNTIYF. CDR3 DNA sequence: TGTGCCAGCAGTGTGGACAGGGCTGGAAACACCATATATTTT.

This clone was observed a handful of times. J is TRBJ2-1 and V is TRBV6-6, with 7 bases fitting TRBD1. This CDR3 spans 14 amino acids. V was clipped by 4 bases and J by 6 bases; unmatched bases: 6. In germline, CDR1 is MNHNY, CDR2 SVGAGI (reference sequence). As DNA, the CDR3 is TGTGCCAGCAGTTCCAGGACAGGCCGCAATGAGCAGTTCTTC. Translation gives CASSSRTGRNEQFF.

The chain carries TRBV6-6 and TRBJ1-3, with unresolved D. This CDR3 region has 13 residues. Between the trimmed V and J ends, which lost 2 bases and 4 bases, there was a span of 6 bases. Germline V CDR1 and CDR2: MNHNY, SVGAGI (reference sequence). The CDR3 protein is CASSYSRGNTIYF. CDR3 bases: TGTGCCAGCAGTTACAGCCGGGGAAACACCATATATTTT.

V gene TRBV28 combines with J gene TRBJ2-1, with 10 positions matching TRBD2. The V and J ends lost 6 bases and 4 bases, in that order; junction bases with no gene match: 6. Germline-derived CDR1 and CDR2 are MDHEN and SYDVKM. The CDR3 loop spans 15 amino acids. The DNA of the CDR3 is TGTGCCAGCAGAAAAGCGGGAGGGGCTTACAATGAGCAGTTCTTC. It is translated as CASRKAGGAYNEQFF.

The chain has TRBV2 and TRBJ1-3; 8 bases agree with TRBD1. The CDR3 is made up of 17 amino acids. The germline V gene encodes CDR1 SNHLY and CDR2 FYNNEI. V gave up 10 bases and J gave up 0 bases; unmatched junction bases: 14. The CDR3 nucleotides are TGTGCCACCGCCACGGACAGGGAATTGGGCTCTGGAAACACCATATATTTT. It codes for CATATDRELGSGNTIYF. Using reference TRBV2 and TRBJ1-3 for the parts outside the CDR3, the full variable domain is EPEVTQTPSHQVTQMGQEVILRCVPISNHLYFYWYRQILGQKVEFLVSFYNNEISEKSEIFDDQFSVERPDGSNFTLKIRSTKLEDSAMYFCATATDRELGSGNTIYFGEGSWLTVV.

The rearrangement links TRBV25-1 to TRBJ1-4; D ambiguous. The germline V and J ends were trimmed by 1 base and 4 bases, with 13 bases remaining between them. The CDR3 is 16 residues long. Looked up from germline, CDR1 is MGHDK and CDR2 is SYGVNS. The CDR3 sequence: CASSELGIGGNEKLFF. CDR3 DNA sequence: TGTGCCAGCAGTGAATTAGGGATTGGAGGTAATGAAAAACTGTTTTTT.

The chain couples TRBV7-9 to TRBJ2-7; 8 nucleotides agree with TRBD1. Germline CDR1 reads SEHNR; CDR2 reads FQNEAQ (reference sequence). This CDR3 comprises 13 residues. V trimming: 5 bases; J trimming: 6 bases; junction bases outside the gene matches: 6. This CDR3 is CASSPPTGAEQYF. CDR3 sequence (DNA): TGTGCCAGCAGCCCACCGACAGGGGCCGAGCAGTACTTC.

The V gene is TRBV27, the J gene TRBJ2-3; the match to TRBD1 covers 7 bases. There are 17 residues in the CDR3. CDR1 MNHEY and CDR2 SMNVEV come from the germline V gene (reference sequence). V lost 5 bases, J lost 4 bases, and 15 bases stayed unmatched. The CDR3 protein is CASSPPIRDSFPDTQYF. The CDR3 nucleotides are TGTGCCAGCAGTCCCCCCATCCGGGACAGTTTCCCAGATACGCAGTATTTT.

V and J are TRBV14 and TRBJ2-1; 7 bases map to TRBD2. The CDR3 consists of 15 residues. Germline CDR1 SGHDN, CDR2 FVKESK. V trimming: 4 bases; J trimming: 10 bases; junction bases outside the gene matches: 13. CDR3 DNA: TGTGCCAGCAGCCGCGGGACTATTACAGAGCGAGAGCAGTTCTTC. It is translated as CASSRGTITEREQFF.

This clone appeared once. The genes are TRBV6-2 or TRBV6-3 and TRBJ2-6; 7 bases are a match to TRBD1. The CDR3 runs to 17 residues. J was trimmed by 0 bases and V by 2 bases; bases with no gene match: 4. Germline V gene data show CDR1 as MNHEY and CDR2 as SVGEGT. CDR3 region: CASSYGDSGSGANVLTF. Written as DNA, the CDR3 is TGTGCCAGCAGTTACGGGGACAGCGGCTCTGGGGCCAACGTCCTGACTTTC.

The chain couples TRBV6-5 to TRBJ1-2, with TRBD1 matching 7 bases. The CDR3 is 14 residues long. V was clipped by 7 bases and J by 6 bases; unmatched bases: 11. Germline CDR1 MNHEY, CDR2 SVGAGI. Here the CDR3 reads CASNSPDRLNGYTF. CDR3 coding DNA: TGTGCCAGCAATTCCCCGGACAGGTTGAATGGCTACACCTTC.

This clone was seen just once. The chain links TRBV25-1 to TRBJ2-1; 7 positions match TRBD1. Germline CDR1 is MGHDK and CDR2 is SYGVNS. The junction had 5 bases not matched to a gene; V was cut back by 6 bases and J by 3 bases. This CDR3 region has 14 residues. The CDR3 region is CASSQGQDYNEQFF. The CDR3 DNA is TGTGCCAGCAGCCAAGGACAGGACTACAATGAGCAGTTCTTC.

The chain is built from TRBV28 and TRBJ1-5; D is ambiguous. V dropped 3 bases and J dropped 0 bases, with 18 bases sitting between them. This CDR3 spans 18 amino acids. Germline V gene data show CDR1 as MDHEN and CDR2 as SYDVKM. The chain's CDR3 is CASSLAGFTRSSNQPQHF. The CDR3 nucleotides read TGTGCCAGCAGTTTGGCGGGCTTCACGAGGTCTAGCAATCAGCCCCAGCATTTT. Based on the CDR3 plus reference TRBV28 and TRBJ1-5, the full variable domain is DVKVTQSSRYLVKRTGEKVFLECVQDMDHENMFWYRQDPGLGLRLIYFSYDVKMKEKGDIPEGYSVSREKKERFSLILESASTNQTSMYLCASSLAGFTRSSNQPQHFGDGTRLSIL.

This sequence joins TRBV23-1 and TRBJ2-3; a weak D match, TRBD2 (5 bases). TRBV23-1 is recorded as an ORF, its role being uncertain. V gave up 8 bases and J gave up 2 bases, with 29 bases separating them. This CDR3 has 19 residues. CDR3 region: CASSLCGGLPRDLTDTQYF. CDR3 nucleotides: TGCGCCAGCTCGCTCTGCGGAGGCCTTCCACGAGACCTCACAGATACGCAGTATTTT.

The rearrangement joins TRBV15 to TRBJ2-4; 13 nucleotides agree with TRBD2. The junction had 3 bases not matched to a gene; V was cut back by 2 bases and J by 8 bases. Germline-derived CDR1 and CDR2 are LNHNV and YYDKDF (reference sequence). CDR3 length equals 15 residues. CDR3 protein: CATSRTSGRADIQYF. The CDR3 DNA is TGTGCCACCAGCAGAACTAGCGGGAGGGCGGACATTCAGTACTTC.

The chain couples TRBV28 to TRBJ1-6; no reliable D call. The ends were cut back, 8 bases at V and 6 bases at J, with 11 bases in the middle. The CDR3 is 13 residues long. Germline values: CDR1 MDHEN, CDR2 SYDVKM. The CDR3 DNA reads TGTGCCAGCCGGAGCACGGTTAATTCACCCCTCCACTTT. This sequence encodes CASRSTVNSPLHF.

The chain couples TRBV5-5 to TRBJ2-7; 7 bases fit TRBD2. CDR3 size: 15 residues. The junction had 4 bases not matched to a gene; V was cut back by 1 base and J by 0 bases. From germline, CDR1 is SGHKS and CDR2 YYEKEE (reference sequence). The CDR3 here is CASSLYGGSSYEQYF. CDR3 bases: TGTGCCAGCAGCTTGTACGGCGGGAGCTCCTACGAGCAGTACTTC.

The chain uses TRBV28 and TRBJ2-7; D perhaps matches TRBD1 (5 bases). Germline values: CDR1 MDHEN, CDR2 SYDVKM. V was clipped by 8 bases and J by 6 bases, with 17 bases between them. The CDR3 extends over 13 amino acids. The CDR3 nucleotides are TGTGCCAGCGCGGCAGGGCCCCTGAGCGAGCAGTACTTC. This translates into CASAAGPLSEQYF.

The CDR3 coding sequence is TGTGCCAGCAGCAAGTCCGTAGCTGGGGAGCTGTTTTTT. Protein product: CASSKSVAGELFF. The genes are TRBV21-1 and TRBJ2-2; the tabulated D call, TRBD2, remains unverified against the DNA. TRBV21-1 is flagged as a pseudogene. This CDR3 has 13 amino acids.

The chain is built from TRBV28 and TRBJ2-3; TRBD2 aligns across 8 bases. After removal of 2 bases from V and 3 bases from J, the junction contained 13 bases not matched to a gene. CDR3 length: 18 amino acids. Germline CDR1 and CDR2: MDHEN and SYDVKM. The CDR3 is CASSLSPPGLVRTDTQYF. CDR3 DNA sequence: TGTGCCAGCAGTTTAAGTCCCCCGGGACTAGTGCGGACAGATACGCAGTATTTT.

The chain links TRBV2 to TRBJ2-5, with unresolved D. The CDR3 has 11 amino acids. Germline V gene lookup returns CDR1 SNHLY and CDR2 FYNNEI. The V gene lost 7 bases and the J gene lost 1 base, with 4 bases spanning the gap. Written as DNA, the CDR3 is TGTGCCAGCACGGGCCAAGAGACCCAGTACTTC. It specifies CASTGQETQYF.